The present entry profiles one TCR beta chain with its context. This specimen belongs to a study of blood T cell repertoires in COVID-19. CDR1 and CDR2 (germline): MNHEY, SVGAGI. V was shortened by 5 bases and J by 4 bases, with 14 bases between the two germline ends. The CDR3 contains 14 residues. Original analysis: Scientists estimated how many nucleated cells there were by amplifying reference gene primers. TCRdb's copy holds only in-frame clones and misses some; the assay was immunoSEQ multiplex PCR. D and trimming come from the DNA, and the V and J calls and clone size come from that table. This table holds 78,000 or so clones, 87% found once.

Sequencing was carried out using peripheral blood. The chain joins TRBV6-5 to TRBJ1-1, with D perhaps TRBD1 (6 bases). The sequence derives from a woman aged 45 to 65 with acute or convalescent COVID-19. CDR3 sequence reads: CASSRNRDGTEAFF. The DNA of the CDR3 is TGTGCCAGCAGTCGAAACAGGGATGGCACTGAAGCTTTCTTT.